These 24 T cell receptor beta chains came from one sample sequenced in a study of tumor-infiltrating lymphocytes in primary liver carcinoma. Unsorted bulk tissue, about 19-30 mg of it, served as the source for co-extraction of RNA and DNA. The authors made TCR beta cDNA from about 500 ng total RNA with a constant-region primer. Libraries for TCR beta were built through three nested multiplex PCR rounds, which together made up a slightly modified ARM-PCR procedure. The first two PCR rounds used TRBV1-TRBV30 forward primers with a C-beta reverse primer, nine to ten cycles each. TCRdb redid the calling of the multiplex PCR reads with MiXCR, one entry per CDR3 protein. The sample lists 30,000 to 35,000 distinct CDR3 sequences; approximately 80% were seen once. Material for sequencing was liver tumor tissue from sampling region 5. The sample's subset: tumor region T5, tumor centre. These receptors all stem from a man in his forties with primary liver carcinoma and hepatitis B virus infection.

J is TRBJ1-6 and V is TRBV6-6; D is unresolved. The CDR3 is 14 residues long. Between the trimmed V and J ends, which lost 7 bases and 8 bases, there was a span of 15 bases. Germline lookup yields CDR1 MNHNY and CDR2 SVGAGI (reference sequence). The CDR3 loop reads CASNYRDWYSPLHF. Written as DNA, the CDR3 is TGTGCCAGCAATTATCGGGATTGGTATTCACCCCTCCACTTT.

This clonotype has only a few counts. At one end, the junction sequence differs from germline, possibly due to a read error. The chain links TRBV12-3 or TRBV12-4 to TRBJ2-1; D may be TRBD2 (6 bases). The CDR3 covers 14 residues. Here the CDR3 DNA reads TGTGCCAGTAGTTTACCCCCGTCTAGCGATGAGCAGTTCTTC. Its protein is CASSLPPSSDEQFF.

As concerns this clonotype: Compared with germline, one end of the junction differs, possibly owing to a read error. The rearrangement joins TRBV11-2 to TRBJ2-2; D is perhaps TRBD2 (5 bases). Germline V CDR1 and CDR2: SGHAT, FQNNGV. This CDR3 contains 16 residues. CDR3 coding DNA: TGTGCCAGCAGCTTAGCATTAGGTGCGAACACCGGGGAGCTGGTTTTT. This sequence encodes CASSLALGANTGELVF.

This clonotype was counted a single time. Its ends do not fully match the called genes, so a read error is possible. The rearrangement joins TRBV4-3 to TRBJ2-3; unclear D gene. This CDR3 has 12 amino acids. Germline V gives CDR1 LGHNA, CDR2 YSLEER. The CDR3 DNA reads TGCGCCAACAGCTATGAGACCGATACGCAGTATTTT. As protein: CANSYETDTQYF.

The rearrangement uses TRBV4-2 and TRBJ2-3, with TRBD2 matching 10 bases. There are 18 residues in the CDR3. CDR1 is LGHNA, CDR2 YNFKEQ, per germline. With V trimmed by 10 bases and J by 3 bases, 19 bases remained unmatched. The CDR3 is CATTQVVLLAGATDTQYF. CDR3 DNA: TGTGCCACCACCCAAGTGGTGCTTCTAGCGGGAGCGACAGATACGCAGTATTTT.

As to this clonotype: This is likely a read error, given that the CDR3 carries no conserved phenylalanine or tryptophan at its end. The CDR3 loop is CTSSPITGGMDEQFL. The CDR3 nucleotides read TGTACCAGCAGCCCGATTACAGGCGGGATGGATGAGCAGTTCCTC. This chain uses TRBV6-6 with TRBJ2-1, with TRBD2 as a possible D gene (6 bases). The CDR3 runs 15 residues. CDR1 and CDR2 (germline): MNHNY, SVGAGI (reference sequence).

Remarks on this clonotype: Likely a read error: the CDR3 ends without its conserved phenylalanine or tryptophan. CDR3 in DNA: TGTGCTAGGAGCGTGGGGACAGGGATATACGAGCAGTACTAC. It is translated as CARSVGTGIYEQYY. This sequence joins TRBV9 and TRBJ2-7; TRBD1 matches 9 bases. Germline V gives CDR1 SGDLS, CDR2 YYNGEE. The CDR3 is 14 residues long.

The chain combines TRBV11-2 with TRBJ2-2; possibly TRBD2 for D (6 bases). Per germline, CDR1 SGHAT and CDR2 FQNNGV. This CDR3 spans 13 amino acids. V lost 3 bases to trimming and J lost 13 bases, with 15 bases between them. CDR3 sequence: CASSLTGTGRLFF. The CDR3 region has the DNA TGTGCCAGCAGCTTGACGGGCACCGGGAGGCTGTTTTTT.

The rearrangement links TRBV12-3 or TRBV12-4 to TRBJ2-7; weak D call: TRBD1 (5 bases). This CDR3 is built from 12 residues. Trimming stripped 2 bases from V and 13 bases from J, with 15 bases between. The CDR3 is CASSLQGYEHYF. The CDR3 DNA reads TGTGCCAGCAGTTTACAGGGCTACGAACATTACTTC.

As regards this clonotype: One end of the junction fails to match germline, which may point to a read error. This sequence joins TRBV10-2 and TRBJ1-1; D call uncertain. The CDR3 sequence is 11 residues long. Germline loops: CDR1 WSHSY, CDR2 SAAADI. This CDR3 is CVSSEGHEPFF. DNA of the CDR3: TGCGTCAGCAGTGAAGGGCACGAACCTTTCTTT.

J is TRBJ2-7 and V is TRBV6-5, with 10 bases aligning to TRBD2. The germline V gene has CDR1 MNHEY and CDR2 SVGAGI. There are 15 residues in the CDR3. The J segment lost 13 bases and the V segment lost 3 bases, leaving 15 bases of the junction unmatched. The CDR3, as DNA: TGTGCCAGCAGTTATCGGGCTAGCGGGGGCTACGAACACTACTTC. Its protein product is CASSYRASGGYEHYF.

This clonotype is large within its sample. The CDR3: CASSSRGSFTGELFF. As DNA, the CDR3 is TGTGCCAGCAGTTCCAGGGGGTCGTTCACCGGGGAGCTGTTTTTT. The rearrangement links TRBV11-1 to TRBJ2-2; 7 bases align to TRBD1. J was trimmed by 4 bases and V by 6 bases; bases with no gene match: 8. Germline CDR1 SGHAT, CDR2 FQDESV (reference sequence). The CDR3 covers 15 residues.

This clonotype has just a few counts. The chain has TRBV11-2 and TRBJ2-7; a possible D gene is TRBD2 (5 bases). The CDR3 contains 15 residues. Germline assignment: CDR1 SGHAT and CDR2 FQNNGV. In DNA, the CDR3 is TGTGTCAGTAGCTTAGATCTCGGGGATATCTACGAGCAGTACTTC. Translation: CVSSLDLGDIYEQYF. The complete variable domain, with remaining parts taken from reference TRBV11-2 and TRBJ2-7, reads EAGVAQSPRYKIIEKRQSVAFWCNPISGHATLYWYQQILGQGPKLLIQFQNNGVVDDSQLPKDRFSAERLKGVDSTLKIQPAKLEDSAVYLCVSSLDLGDIYEQYFGPGTRLTVT.

At least ten counts were recorded for this clonotype. This likely comes from a read error, as the CDR3 has no conserved phenylalanine or tryptophan at its end. The chain couples TRBV6-1 to TRBJ2-3; TRBD2 matches at 7 bases. CDR1 and CDR2 (germline): MNHNS, SASEGT. This CDR3 has 13 amino acids. J was trimmed by 2 bases and V by 10 bases; bases with no gene match: 6. The CDR3 loop is CATKAGPTDTQYS. The CDR3 DNA reads as TGTGCCACCAAAGCGGGGCCCACAGATACGCAGTATTCT.

This clonotype was seen ten or more times. The V call is TRBV7-9, the J call TRBJ1-1; tentative D call: TRBD1 (6 bases). Germline-derived CDR1 and CDR2 are SEHNR and FQNEAQ (reference sequence). Trimming cost V 1 base and J 8 bases, with 11 bases left between them. The CDR3 covers 13 residues. In nucleotides, the CDR3 is TGTGCCAGCAGCTTAGGTCAGGGGTCGGAAGCTTTCTTT. Translating gives CASSLGQGSEAFF.

V usage is TRBV5-6 and J usage is TRBJ2-1; D is unresolved. Germline CDR1 and CDR2: SGHDT and YYEEEE. Trimming stripped 5 bases from V and 9 bases from J, with 12 bases between. This CDR3 has 12 amino acids. The CDR3 coding sequence is TGTGCCAGCAGTATGCTTAGCAGTGAGCAGTTCTTC. This sequence encodes CASSMLSSEQFF.

As regards this clonotype: A read error is likely, as this CDR3 ends without the conserved phenylalanine or tryptophan. The rearrangement joins TRBV10-2 to TRBJ2-1; D is uncertain. V lost 2 bases and J 6 bases, leaving 11 bases between the germline ends. CDR1 and CDR2 (germline): WSHSY, SAAADI. CDR3 length equals 14 residues. CDR3 sequence (DNA): TGCGCCAGCAGTGAGGGCAGTTTACTCAATGAGCAGTTCCTC. As protein: CASSEGSLLNEQFL.

Of note for this clonotype: The germline gene is not matched at one end of the junction; a read error may be the cause. This rearrangement joins TRBV4-1 to TRBJ2-7; D is perhaps TRBD1 or TRBD2 (5 bases each). Germline values: CDR1 MGHRA, CDR2 YSYEKL. The CDR3 contains 15 residues. CDR3 in DNA: TGCGCCAGCAGCCAAGAGCCCTTCCGGGGACGCGAGCGGTACTTC. It translates to CASSQEPFRGRERYF.

As to this clonotype: Being one base from a much bigger clone, this may be a read error. This chain uses TRBV30 with TRBJ2-3, with TRBD2 identical over 11 bases. The CDR3 has 14 residues. With V trimmed by 3 bases and J by 6 bases, 5 bases remained unmatched. The germline V gene has CDR1 GTSNPN and CDR2 SVGIG (reference sequence). The CDR3 sequence: CAWSLAGGLDTQYF. CDR3 in DNA: TGTGCCTGGAGCCTAGCGGGAGGCCTTGATACGCAGTATTTT.

Note on this clonotype: In this CDR3 the conserved last residue, phenylalanine or tryptophan, is missing, so a read error is likely. V usage is TRBV11-2 and J usage is TRBJ2-1; TRBD1 might be the D (6 bases). Deletions cut 5 bases from V and 7 bases from J, with 15 bases between. CDR1 and CDR2 (germline): SGHAT, FQNNGV. The CDR3 totals 14 residues. In nucleotides, the CDR3 is TGTGCCAGCAGCCTCAAGAGGGGGTATAATGAGCAGTTCTTA. This codes for CASSLKRGYNEQFL.

This clonotype was observed a handful of times. The CDR3 is CASRGWASYNEQFF. The DNA for the CDR3 is TGTGCCAGCCGGGGCTGGGCCTCCTACAATGAGCAGTTCTTC. This rearrangement joins TRBV6-1 to TRBJ2-1; TRBD1 or TRBD2 may be the D gene (5 bases each). Germline assignment: CDR1 MNHNS and CDR2 SASEGT. Trimming shortened V by 8 bases and J by 0 bases, and 11 bases separated the two germline ends. The CDR3 is 14 amino acids.

The chain recombines TRBV6-5 with TRBJ2-7; 14 bases align to TRBD2. The CDR3 extends over 17 amino acids. Germline trimming cut 6 bases from V and 10 bases from J; bases unmatched to any gene: 17. The V gene's germline CDR1 is MNHEY and CDR2 SVGAGI. The CDR3 spells CASSLGLAGGSSYDQYF. The DNA of the CDR3 is TGTGCCAGCAGCCTTGGACTAGCGGGAGGTAGCTCCTATGACCAGTACTTC.

This clonotype was seen ten or more times. The V gene is TRBV12-3 or TRBV12-4, the J gene TRBJ1-3; tentatively, D is TRBD1 (6 bases). The CDR3 has 14 amino acids. The germline V and J ends were trimmed by 5 bases and 4 bases, with 12 bases remaining between them. CDR3 nucleotides: TGTGCCAGCAGTCCGCACAGGGAAGGAAACACCATATATTTT. Residues: CASSPHREGNTIYF.

This clonotype was found once. Compared with germline, one end of the junction differs, possibly owing to a read error. The CDR3 region has the DNA TGTGCCAGCAGCTTAGGCAGACTGAACAACGAACAGTACTTC. This encodes CASSLGRLNNEQYF. V usage is TRBV7-2 and J usage is TRBJ2-7; no clear D gene. CDR3 length: 14 amino acids. The germline V gene has CDR1 SGHTA and CDR2 FQGNSA.